Presented here are 20 T cell receptor beta chains from one specimen sequenced in a study of T cell repertoires in cytomegalovirus infection. TCRdb reprocessed the reads via MiXCR and lists one record per CDR3 protein. The data show approximately 180,000 distinct CDR3 sequences, about a sixth seen once. The sample consisted of CD8+ T cells from PBMCs. The source of these receptors is a human donor in good health (CMV status not recorded). Some clones in this sample may be carry-over from other donors' samples.

This clonotype has more than one count but fewer than ten. The chain employs TRBV7-8 and TRBJ2-3, with 12 bases matching TRBD2. CDR3 length: 18 amino acids. Germline CDR1 is SGHVS and CDR2 is FQNEAQ. V lost 4 bases to trimming and J lost 0 bases; unmatched junction nucleotides: 8. The CDR3 region has the DNA TGTGCCAGCAGCTCAGGACTAGCGGGACGCATTAGCACAGATACGCAGTATTTT. It translates to CASSSGLAGRISTDTQYF.

The rearrangement uses TRBV7-9 and TRBJ2-3; 7 bases fit TRBD2. With 5 bases clipped from V and 1 base from J, the junction kept 9 bases outside the gene matches. The CDR3 covers 16 residues. Germline V gene lookup returns CDR1 SEHNR and CDR2 FQNEAQ (reference sequence). CDR3 protein: CASSPEGGVRTDTQYF. The CDR3 DNA follows: TGTGCCAGCAGCCCCGAGGGAGGGGTTCGCACAGATACGCAGTATTTT.

This clonotype was observed a handful of times. The rearrangement links TRBV7-9 to TRBJ1-2; D gene ambiguous. Germline V lookup: CDR1 SEHNR, CDR2 FQNEAQ (reference sequence). The length of the CDR3 is 14 residues. V shed 5 bases and J shed 6 bases, with 16 bases lying between them. CDR3 nucleotide sequence: TGTGCCAGCAGCGAGGGAACAAGGACGGATGGCTACACCTTC. Amino acids: CASSEGTRTDGYTF.

The gene calls are TRBV7-2 and TRBJ2-1, with 7 bases identical to TRBD2. The CDR3 has 15 residues. Losses at the gene ends were 4 bases for V and 1 base for J; bases not matched to a gene: 4. Germline CDR1 is SGHTA and CDR2 is FQGNSA. In nucleotides, the CDR3 is TGTGCCAGCAGCTCCATAGCGGGTTCCTACAATGAGCAGTTCTTC. Its translation: CASSSIAGSYNEQFF.

This rearrangement joins TRBV28 to TRBJ2-1; 8 bases fit TRBD2. The CDR3 sequence is 14 residues long. Per the germline V gene, CDR1 is MDHEN and CDR2 is SYDVKM. V gave up 2 bases and J gave up 10 bases; unmatched junction bases: 7. The CDR3 DNA is TGTGCCAGCAGTTTACGCCCGGGGGGGGACGAGCAGTTCTTC. Translated, it gives CASSLRPGGDEQFF.

The table lists this clonotype with a few counts. This sequence joins TRBV29-1 and TRBJ2-6; D perhaps matches TRBD1 (5 bases). V was cut by 4 bases and J by 2 bases, with 15 bases left in between. The CDR3 length is 16 residues. In germline, CDR1 is SQVTM, CDR2 ANQGSEA. CDR3 sequence: CSVVFLTAPGANVLTF. The CDR3 DNA sequence: TGCAGCGTTGTTTTCCTGACAGCCCCTGGGGCCAACGTCCTGACTTTC.

In the case of this clonotype: The conserved final phenylalanine or tryptophan is absent from the CDR3, which likely points to a read error. The chain joins TRBV7-6 to TRBJ2-1, with unresolved D. The CDR3 consists of 13 residues. V lost 0 bases and J lost 5, with 5 bases in between. Germline CDR1 and CDR2: SGHVS and FNYEAQ. The CDR3 loop reads CASSLALNNEQFL. CDR3 DNA sequence: TGTGCCAGCAGCTTAGCCCTAAACAATGAGCAGTTCTTA.

The gene calls are TRBV10-3 and TRBJ2-7, with TRBD1 matching over 8 bases. V trimming: 6 bases; J trimming: 6 bases; junction bases outside the gene matches: 7. In germline, CDR1 is ENHRY, CDR2 SYGVKD. The CDR3 totals 13 residues. In DNA, the CDR3 is TGTGCCATCAGAGAGGACAGGGACGCCGAGCAGTACTTC. Its protein product is CAIREDRDAEQYF.

This clonotype was seen a handful of times. An end of the junction differs from the germline gene, which may be a read error. This chain links TRBV7-2 with TRBJ1-1, with D unclear. There are 12 residues in the CDR3. Germline CDR1 and CDR2: SGHTA and FQGNSA. This CDR3 is CASSLVTRMSIF. The CDR3 nucleotides read TGTGCCAGCAGCTTAGTCACGCGGATGTCGATTTTT.

This rearrangement joins TRBV20-1 to TRBJ1-2, with D hard to call. The ends were cut back, 0 bases at V and 4 bases at J, with 15 bases in the middle. The CDR3 is made up of 15 amino acids. Looked up from germline, CDR1 is DFQATT and CDR2 is SNEGSKA (reference sequence). The DNA for the CDR3 is TGCAGTGCTAGAGATCACGGGGATTTCTCCTATGGCTACACCTTC. This codes for CSARDHGDFSYGYTF.

The rearrangement links TRBV9 to TRBJ2-7; no definite D call. Trimming stripped 0 bases from V and 0 bases from J, with 13 bases between. Per germline, CDR1 SGDLS and CDR2 YYNGEE. The CDR3 runs 16 residues. The CDR3 DNA is TGTGCCAGCAGCGTAGATCCGGCTGCGAGCTCCTACGAGCAGTACTTC. Translated: CASSVDPAASSYEQYF.

The J gene is TRBJ1-1, the V gene TRBV7-2; weak D call: TRBD1 (5 bases). The germline V gene has CDR1 SGHTA and CDR2 FQGNSA. V gave up 6 bases and J gave up 0 bases, with 17 bases separating them. The CDR3 loop spans 16 amino acids. In DNA form, the CDR3 reads TGTGCCAGCAGTCGTCGTAACAGGCACATGAACACTGAAGCTTTCTTT. Translation: CASSRRNRHMNTEAFF.

The chain carries TRBV29-1 and TRBJ2-7; D is perhaps TRBD2 (5 bases). Trimming cost V 7 bases and J 5 bases, with 9 bases left between them. CDR1 is SQVTM and CDR2 is ANQGSEA in the germline V gene. This CDR3 is 10 amino acids long. The CDR3 loop is CSALAHEQYF. The CDR3 DNA reads TGCAGCGCGCTAGCTCACGAGCAGTACTTC.

The rearrangement uses TRBV4-3 and TRBJ1-1, with unresolved D. This CDR3 spans 11 amino acids. V shed 1 base and J shed 7 bases, with 4 bases lying between them. Germline V gene sequence: CDR1 LGHNA, CDR2 YSLEER. The CDR3 DNA is TGCGCCAGCAGCCAAGGGTATGAAGCTTTCTTT. Amino acids: CASSQGYEAFF.

This clonotype was counted at least ten times. This chain joins TRBV12-3 or TRBV12-4 and TRBJ1-5, with 9 bases aligning to TRBD1. Trimming removed 6 bases from V and 2 bases from J; junction bases left unmatched: 5. CDR3 size: 15 residues. CDR3 protein: CASSLTGGGNQPQHF. In DNA form, the CDR3 reads TGTGCCAGCAGCCTGACAGGGGGAGGCAATCAGCCCCAGCATTTT.

CDR3 DNA: TGCGCCAGCAGCCAAGAGGGACCGGACAGGTTGAACACTGAAGCTTTCTTT. Protein sequence: CASSQEGPDRLNTEAFF. This chain joins TRBV4-1 and TRBJ1-1, with TRBD1 matching over 7 bases. V was clipped by 0 bases and J by 0 bases; unmatched bases: 7. The CDR3 has 17 residues. The V gene's germline CDR1 is MGHRA and CDR2 YSYEKL.

The CDR3 nucleotides read TGTGCCAGCAGCTTCGGGACAGGTTTCTACGAGCAGTACTTC. Protein sequence: CASSFGTGFYEQYF. V is TRBV7-8 and J is TRBJ2-7; TRBD1 matches 8 bases. CDR1 is SGHVS, CDR2 FQNEAQ, per germline. The trim removed 3 bases at V and 3 bases at J, leaving 4 bases unmatched. The CDR3 is 14 residues long.

The genes are TRBV5-1 and TRBJ1-2; TRBD1 aligns across 10 bases. The CDR3 runs to 16 residues. Germline CDR1 reads SGHRS; CDR2 reads YFSETQ. With 4 bases clipped from V and 8 bases from J, the junction kept 14 bases outside the gene matches. CDR3 nucleotide sequence: TGCGCCAGCAGCGGACGCCTTACCGGGACAGGGGACGGCTACACCTTC. Amino acids: CASSGRLTGTGDGYTF.

The chain joins TRBV6-6 to TRBJ1-6; 7 nucleotides match TRBD1. This CDR3 is built from 15 residues. V lost 2 bases and J lost 7; bases outside the gene matches: 5. Germline CDR1 reads MNHNY; CDR2 reads SVGAGI (reference sequence). DNA for the CDR3: TGTGCCAGCAGTTACGACGACAGGGACAATTCACCCCTCCACTTT. Residues: CASSYDDRDNSPLHF.

This clonotype was counted a few times. V and J are TRBV7-3 and TRBJ2-1; D is unclear. The CDR3 is 16 amino acids. Trimming shortened V by 0 bases and J by 8 bases, and 17 bases separated the two germline ends. Germline CDR1 reads SGHTA; CDR2 reads FQGTGA. The CDR3, as DNA: TGTGCCAGCAGCTTAACCCCTGTTGCAGGTCGGGATGAGCAGTTCTTC. It translates to CASSLTPVAGRDEQFF.